The clone carrying this T cell receptor (beta chain) was picked up one time. Libraries were prepared by immunoSEQ multiplex PCR; TCRdb keeps only in-frame clonotypes and omits some of them. The sample consists of 81,000 or so clones, approximately 80% of them appearing once. This sample was included in a study of radiotherapy plus CTLA-4 blockade in lung cancer. V lost 0 bases and J 1 base, leaving 21 bases between the germline ends. Germline CDR1 GTSNPN, CDR2 SVGIG (reference sequence). This CDR3 is 18 amino acids long. The sequences come from peripheral blood, collected from a patient treated with radiotherapy plus ipilimumab. The V gene is TRBV30, the J gene TRBJ1-1; D is possibly TRBD1 (5 bases). The receptor's source is a human donor with non-small cell lung cancer who had stable disease on radiotherapy plus ipilimumab. CDR3 sequence reads: CAWSVPWRGAPENTEAFF. The CDR3 coding sequence is TGTGCCTGGAGTGTACCTTGGAGGGGTGCTCCTGAGAACACTGAAGCTTTCTTT.